This TCR beta chain came from a study of blood T cell repertoires in COVID-19. Study-level information: Acute-phase and convalescent COVID-19 samples originated in the United States, Italy and Spain.

This clone was picked up a small number of times. Clones were read by immunoSEQ multiplex PCR, and TCRdb kept only the in-frame ones, dropping some. The table has about 200,000 clones, approximately 80% seen once. The length of the CDR3 is 15 residues. The V and J ends lost 4 bases and 0 bases respectively, with 10 bases between them. From germline, CDR1 is SNHLY and CDR2 FYNNEI. The source material was peripheral blood. The rearrangement uses TRBV2 and TRBJ1-5; no firm D call. The receptor comes from a human donor with acute or convalescent COVID-19. The donor label of this sample is uncertain. CDR3 in amino acids: CASSAPTNSNQPQHF. The CDR3 DNA reads as TGTGCCAGCAGTGCCCCGACAAATAGCAATCAGCCCCAGCATTTT.